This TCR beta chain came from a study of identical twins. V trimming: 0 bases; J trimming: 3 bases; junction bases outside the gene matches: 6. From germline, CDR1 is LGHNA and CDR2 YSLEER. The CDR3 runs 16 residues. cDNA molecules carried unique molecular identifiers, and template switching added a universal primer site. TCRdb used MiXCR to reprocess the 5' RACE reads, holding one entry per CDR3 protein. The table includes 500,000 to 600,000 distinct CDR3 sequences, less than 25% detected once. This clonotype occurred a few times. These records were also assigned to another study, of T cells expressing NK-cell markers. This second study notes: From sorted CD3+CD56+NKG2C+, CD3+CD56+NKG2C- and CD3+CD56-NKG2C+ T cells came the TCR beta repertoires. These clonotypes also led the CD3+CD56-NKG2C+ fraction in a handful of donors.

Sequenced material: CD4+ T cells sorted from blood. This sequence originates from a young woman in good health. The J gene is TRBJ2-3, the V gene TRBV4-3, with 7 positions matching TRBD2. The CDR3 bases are TGCGCCAGCAGCCAAGAGGGGAGGGTAGGGACAGATACGCAGTATTTT. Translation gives CASSQEGRVGTDTQYF.